This T cell receptor beta chain was captured in a study of glioma-infiltrating T cells after dendritic cell vaccination. CDR3 length: 15 amino acids. V dropped 11 bases and J dropped 3; count of bases not matched to a gene: 11. Time point of the sample: after dendritic cell vaccination, including at tumor progression/relapse. Clones were sequenced by immunoSEQ multiplex PCR, and TCRdb holds only the in-frame ones, with some missing. The table shows under 30,000 clones, with around nine tenths occurring only once. This clonotype was sampled from a human donor with glioblastoma. The chain has TRBV6-7 and TRBJ2-3, with 10 bases matching TRBD2. TRBV6-7 qualifies as an ORF whose function is uncertain. Sequencing was performed on blood, taken after dendritic cell vaccination. This CDR3 reads CAARSSGGWTDTQYF. Here the CDR3 DNA reads TGTGCCGCTAGAAGTAGCGGGGGGTGGACAGATACGCAGTATTTT.